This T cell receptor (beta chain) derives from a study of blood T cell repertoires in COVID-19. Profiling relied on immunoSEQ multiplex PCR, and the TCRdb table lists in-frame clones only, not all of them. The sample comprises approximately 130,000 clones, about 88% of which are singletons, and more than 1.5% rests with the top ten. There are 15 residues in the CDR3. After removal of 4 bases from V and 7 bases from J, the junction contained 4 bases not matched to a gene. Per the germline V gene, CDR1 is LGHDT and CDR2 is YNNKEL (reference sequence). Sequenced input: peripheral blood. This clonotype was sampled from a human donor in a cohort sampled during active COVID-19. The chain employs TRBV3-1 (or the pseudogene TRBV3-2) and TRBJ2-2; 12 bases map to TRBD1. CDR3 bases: TGTGCCAGCAGCCTCGGGACAGGGGGCGGCGGGGAGCTGTTTTTT. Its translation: CASSLGTGGGGELFF.